The clone carrying this T cell receptor (beta chain) was recorded many times. Its cognate antigen is unknown. Individually, cDNA molecules had unique molecular identifiers attached to them. TCRdb fed the 5' RACE reads into MiXCR, producing one record per CDR3 protein. The table lists 70,000 to 95,000 distinct CDR3 sequences, roughly 9.6% of them singletons. This sample stems from a study of early T cells in non-severe SARS-CoV-2 infection. About the study: Sequencing input comprised bulk RNA from unsorted whole blood; chain pairing was not available.

Germline V gene data show CDR1 as ENHRY and CDR2 as SYGVKD. The CDR3 sequence is 17 residues long. Trimming left V 0 bases short and J 2 bases short, with 17 bases between. Study-wide results and caveats: There was a bias toward anti-spike CD8 responses in VDJdb matching, which missed private and CD4 specificities.

The chain carries TRBV10-3 and TRBJ2-7; D may be TRBD1 (6 bases). The sequencing sample was made of whole blood. The sequence came from an adult who was a healthcare worker with PCR-confirmed SARS-CoV-2 infection or an uninfected control (not recorded which). The CDR3 bases are TGTGCCATCAGTGAGTCTTACCGCCGGGACAAAACCTACGAGCAGTACTTC. Translated, it gives CAISESYRRDKTYEQYF.